This TCR beta chain was obtained from a study of T cell responses to AZD1222 COVID-19 vaccine. The V gene end was trimmed by 5 bases and the J gene end by 2 bases; junction bases not matched to a gene: 6. The germline CDR1 and CDR2 sequences are MNHEY and SMNVEV (reference sequence). The CDR3 has 16 residues. Repertoires were generated with immunoSEQ multiplex PCR, while TCRdb's copy carries only in-frame clones and drops some. The sample yields 140,000 to 150,000 clones, about nine tenths seen once. The chain recombines TRBV27 with TRBJ2-2; 9 nucleotides align to TRBD1. This TCR was recovered from an adult in good health. The sample in question was peripheral blood, obtained on day 0 of AZD1222 vaccination. Written as DNA, the CDR3 is TGTGCCAGCAGTCCGGGGACAGGGTCTAACACCGGGGAGCTGTTTTTT. Translated: CASSPGTGSNTGELFF.